These 8 T cell receptor beta chains came from one sample sequenced in a study of early T cells in non-severe SARS-CoV-2 infection. Via MiXCR, TCRdb re-called the 5' RACE reads, giving one row per CDR3 protein. Of 75,000 to 80,000 distinct CDR3 sequences in the sample, about a sixth were seen once. What was sequenced was whole blood. The receptors were sampled from an adult who was a healthcare worker with PCR-confirmed SARS-CoV-2 infection or an uninfected control (not recorded which).

The genes are TRBV7-8 and TRBJ1-1; D unclear. This CDR3 has 15 residues. Germline CDR1 reads SGHVS; CDR2 reads FQNEAQ. The V gene lost 2 bases and the J gene lost 2 bases, with 12 bases spanning the gap. The CDR3 sequence is CASSLFSRKNTEAFF. Here the CDR3 DNA reads TGTGCCAGCAGCTTATTTTCCCGGAAAAACACTGAAGCTTTCTTT.

This clonotype was counted a few times. DNA for the CDR3: TGTGCCAGCAGCCATCACAGGGGACAAGAGACCCAGTACTTC. Its protein is CASSHHRGQETQYF. The rearrangement joins TRBV3-1 to TRBJ2-5, with 7 bases lining up with TRBD1. The CDR3 is made up of 14 amino acids. Unmatched junction bases numbered 3, after V lost 3 bases and J lost 2 bases. CDR1 and CDR2 (germline): LGHDT, YNNKEL (reference sequence).

The chain combines TRBV29-1 with TRBJ2-5; D remains ambiguous. The CDR3 loop spans 12 amino acids. V was pared by 4 bases and J by 2 bases, with 8 bases between. CDR1 is SQVTM and CDR2 is ANQGSEA in the germline V gene. The CDR3 region is CSVGRSQETQYF. DNA for the CDR3: TGCAGCGTTGGCCGTTCGCAAGAGACCCAGTACTTC.

The V gene is TRBV10-2, the J gene TRBJ1-2; no clear D. CDR1 WSHSY and CDR2 SAAADI come from the germline V gene. The CDR3 is 12 amino acids. Trimming cost V 6 bases and J 4 bases, with 9 bases left between them. DNA for the CDR3: TGCGCCAGCAGGTCAGGAGCCTATGGCTACACCTTC. Encoded protein: CASRSGAYGYTF.

This clonotype was counted between two and nine times. The chain has TRBV27 and TRBJ1-2, with a weak D call TRBD1 (5 bases). The CDR3 covers 15 residues. The V end lost 2 bases, the J end lost 3 bases, and 13 bases lay between the germline ends. Germline-derived CDR1 and CDR2 are MNHEY and SMNVEV (reference sequence). The CDR3 loop reads CASSLMRDPYYGYTF. CDR3 nucleotides: TGTGCCAGCAGTTTAATGAGGGACCCGTACTATGGCTACACCTTC.

DNA of the CDR3: TGTGCTAGTGGTTTGTCAACCTCCGGGACAGGGAGCACTGAAGCTTTCTTT. This gives the protein CASGLSTSGTGSTEAFF. V and J are TRBV12-5 and TRBJ1-1; 9 nucleotides match TRBD1. This CDR3 is 17 amino acids long. The junction had 11 bases not matched to a gene; V was cut back by 2 bases and J by 4 bases. The germline V gene has CDR1 LGHNT and CDR2 FRNRAP.

This clonotype was found a few times. The chain recombines TRBV3-1 with TRBJ2-7; weak D call: TRBD1 (5 bases). The germline V and J ends were trimmed by 2 bases and 0 bases, with 11 bases remaining between them. Germline CDR1 and CDR2: LGHDT and YNNKEL (reference sequence). The CDR3 sequence is 15 residues long. In nucleotides, the CDR3 is TGTGCCAGCAGCCAATTTGGCGACAGCTCCTACGAGCAGTACTTC. Protein product: CASSQFGDSSYEQYF.

The chain couples TRBV20-1 to TRBJ2-1, with 8 bases lining up with TRBD2. Germline lookup yields CDR1 DFQATT and CDR2 SNEGSKA (reference sequence). The J segment lost 6 bases and the V segment lost 6 bases, leaving 13 bases of the junction unmatched. The CDR3 is made up of 15 amino acids. The CDR3 region is CSARPPTTSGNEQFF. In nucleotides, the CDR3 is TGCAGTGCCCGCCCCCCTACTACTAGCGGCAATGAGCAGTTCTTC.